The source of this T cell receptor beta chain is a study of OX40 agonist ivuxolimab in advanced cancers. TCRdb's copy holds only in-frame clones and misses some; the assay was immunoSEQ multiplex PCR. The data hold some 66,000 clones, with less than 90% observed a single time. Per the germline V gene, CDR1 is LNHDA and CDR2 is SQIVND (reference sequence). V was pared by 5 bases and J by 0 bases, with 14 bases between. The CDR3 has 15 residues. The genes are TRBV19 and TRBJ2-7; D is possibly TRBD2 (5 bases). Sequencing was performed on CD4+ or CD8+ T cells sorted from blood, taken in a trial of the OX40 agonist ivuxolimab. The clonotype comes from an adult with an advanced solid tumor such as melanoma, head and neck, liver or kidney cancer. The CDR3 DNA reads TGTGCCAGTAGTGGTTCGGACTCCTTCTCCTACGAGCAGTACTTC. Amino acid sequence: CASSGSDSFSYEQYF.